Listed here are 29 T cell receptor beta chains from one sample, sequenced in a study of T cell responses to AZD1222 COVID-19 vaccine. Generated by immunoSEQ multiplex PCR, the TCRdb table keeps only in-frame clones and is missing some. Found here are around 120,000 clones, more than 75% of them singletons; the top ten hold roughly 4%. Sequenced material: peripheral blood, taken 28 days after the second AZD1222 dose. The source is an adult who received the AZD1222 COVID-19 vaccine.

The rearrangement joins TRBV6-1 to TRBJ1-1, with 9 bases matching TRBD1. The length of the CDR3 is 16 residues. CDR1 and CDR2 (germline): MNHNS, SASEGT. V trimming: 1 base; J trimming: 5 bases; junction bases outside the gene matches: 8. The CDR3 protein is CASSEVITGGRTEAFF. CDR3 in DNA: TGTGCCAGCAGTGAAGTTATTACAGGGGGCCGGACTGAAGCTTTCTTT.

This sequence joins TRBV18 and TRBJ1-4; no clear D. Trimming stripped 4 bases from V and 5 bases from J, with 11 bases between. The germline V gene encodes CDR1 KGHSH and CDR2 LQKENI. The CDR3 has 14 amino acids. The CDR3, as DNA: TGTGCCAGCTCACTGGGAGGGCAAAATGAAAAACTGTTTTTT. This codes for CASSLGGQNEKLFF.

In nucleotides, the CDR3 is TGTGCCAGCAGTGAAAATGGCTACACCTTC. Translation gives CASSENGYTF. This chain uses TRBV2 with TRBJ1-2; D not certain. The CDR3 contains 10 residues. The V and J ends lost 2 bases and 6 bases respectively, with 1 base between them. From germline, CDR1 is SNHLY and CDR2 FYNNEI. Drawing the rest from reference TRBV2 and TRBJ1-2, the complete variable domain is EPEVTQTPSHQVTQMGQEVILRCVPISNHLYFYWYRQILGQKVEFLVSFYNNEISEKSEIFDDQFSVERPDGSNFTLKIRSTKLEDSAMYFCASSENGYTFGSGTRLTVV.

The chain is built from TRBV19 and TRBJ1-5; 7 nucleotides align to TRBD1. This CDR3 is built from 13 residues. Germline V CDR1 and CDR2: LNHDA, SQIVND (reference sequence). The trim removed 5 bases at V and 2 bases at J, leaving 0 bases unmatched. The CDR3 sequence: CASSDRGNQPQHF. The CDR3 DNA sequence: TGTGCCAGTAGTGACAGGGGCAATCAGCCCCAGCATTTT.

This chain uses TRBV19 with TRBJ2-1, with 15 bases identical to TRBD2. The CDR3 runs to 18 residues. The germline CDR1 and CDR2 sequences are LNHDA and SQIVND (reference sequence). V lost 4 bases to trimming and J lost 4 bases; unmatched junction nucleotides: 8. The CDR3 loop reads CASSTRTSGRALYNEQFF. The CDR3 DNA sequence: TGTGCCAGTAGTACGAGGACTAGCGGGAGGGCCTTGTACAATGAGCAGTTCTTC.

This chain uses TRBV23-1 with TRBJ1-5; D call uncertain. TRBV23-1 is an ORF, and what it does is uncertain. V lost 4 bases and J 5 bases, leaving 24 bases between the germline ends. There are 18 residues in the CDR3. Here the CDR3 reads CASSPETSGYPIDQPQHF. The CDR3 nucleotides are TGCGCCAGCAGTCCTGAGACATCAGGTTATCCTATCGATCAGCCCCAGCATTTT.

V is TRBV7-9 and J is TRBJ1-5, with 9 bases fitting TRBD1. Germline CDR1 and CDR2: SEHNR and FQNEAQ (reference sequence). The CDR3 is made up of 16 amino acids. The junction had 11 bases not matched to a gene; V was cut back by 8 bases and J by 3 bases. Here the CDR3 reads CASSSGTGSYNQPQHF. The CDR3 DNA reads TGTGCCAGCTCCTCCGGGACAGGGAGCTACAATCAGCCCCAGCATTTT.

This chain links TRBV6-5 with TRBJ2-7; D unclear. From germline, CDR1 is MNHEY and CDR2 SVGAGI. Trimming stripped 6 bases from V and 3 bases from J, with 15 bases between. The CDR3 loop spans 14 amino acids. The chain's CDR3 is CASRKVGELYEQYF. The DNA of the CDR3 is TGTGCCAGCAGAAAGGTTGGTGAGCTCTACGAGCAGTACTTC.

V usage is TRBV5-4 and J usage is TRBJ1-2; 7 positions agree with TRBD1. Germline assignment: CDR1 SGHNT and CDR2 YYREEE (reference sequence). Trimming cost V 0 bases and J 7 bases; bases outside gene matches: 6. The CDR3 totals 14 residues. The chain's CDR3 is CASSLERGPGGYTF. Here the CDR3 DNA reads TGTGCCAGCAGCTTGGAAAGGGGGCCCGGTGGCTACACCTTC.

In its sample, this clone was seen once. This chain uses TRBV5-6 with TRBJ1-3; D unclear. There are 12 residues in the CDR3. Trimming stripped 4 bases from V and 4 bases from J, with 6 bases between. Germline V gives CDR1 SGHDT, CDR2 YYEEEE. The CDR3 spells CASSRLGNTIYF. The CDR3 nucleotides read TGTGCCAGCAGCCGACTCGGAAACACCATATATTTT. Combining the CDR3 with reference TRBV5-6 and TRBJ1-3 gives the whole variable domain DAGVTQSPTHLIKTRGQQVTLRCSPKSGHDTVSWYQQALGQGPQFIFQYYEEEERQRGNFPDRFSGHQFPNYSSELNVNALLLGDSALYLCASSRLGNTIYFGEGSWLTVV.

The chain recombines TRBV14 with TRBJ2-3; the D is unclear. CDR1 SGHDN and CDR2 FVKESK come from the germline V gene. V lost 4 bases and J lost 10, with 12 bases in between. The CDR3 length is 12 residues. Written as DNA, the CDR3 is TGTGCCAGCAGCCCCTATTTATACGCGCAGTATTTT. Residues: CASSPYLYAQYF.

This chain uses TRBV7-2 with TRBJ2-1; D possibly corresponds to TRBD2 (7 bases). The ends were cut back, 5 bases at V and 0 bases at J, with 17 bases in the middle. The CDR3 contains 17 residues. Germline values: CDR1 SGHTA, CDR2 FQGNSA. The CDR3 is CASSRMGGARSYNEQFF. CDR3 DNA sequence: TGTGCCAGCAGCCGTATGGGGGGGGCACGCTCCTACAATGAGCAGTTCTTC.

In DNA, the CDR3 is TGTGCCACCAGCAGAGACAGGGACTCCTACAATGAGCAGTTCTTC. It encodes CATSRDRDSYNEQFF. V and J are TRBV15 and TRBJ2-1; D possibly corresponds to TRBD1 (5 bases). CDR1 is LNHNV and CDR2 is YYDKDF in the germline V gene (reference sequence). The CDR3 runs 15 residues. V shed 0 bases and J shed 0 bases, with 6 bases lying between them.

The chain has TRBV20-1 and TRBJ1-5; D is uncertain. The CDR3 runs to 15 residues. The V end lost 5 bases, the J end lost 0 bases, and 14 bases lay between the germline ends. Germline values: CDR1 DFQATT, CDR2 SNEGSKA (reference sequence). The CDR3 reads CSAGGDPYSNQPQHF. The CDR3 nucleotides read TGCAGTGCTGGTGGAGATCCTTATAGCAATCAGCCCCAGCATTTT.

The chain carries TRBV5-5 and TRBJ1-5, with D perhaps TRBD1 (5 bases). The CDR3 spans 16 residues. Deletions cut 2 bases from V and 0 bases from J, with 12 bases between. Germline values: CDR1 SGHKS, CDR2 YYEKEE (reference sequence). In nucleotides, the CDR3 is TGTGCCAGCAGCTTTCACACAGGAAATAGCAATCAGCCCCAGCATTTT. This translates into CASSFHTGNSNQPQHF.

The genes are TRBV6-5 and TRBJ1-6, with no clear D. The V end lost 4 bases, the J end lost 6 bases, and 16 bases lay between the germline ends. This CDR3 has 16 residues. Germline CDR1 reads MNHEY; CDR2 reads SVGAGI. The CDR3 sequence: CASSSPALGANSPLHF. CDR3 DNA: TGTGCCAGCAGTTCCCCCGCACTGGGTGCTAATTCACCCCTCCACTTT.

This clone was recorded once. The V and J genes are TRBV7-3 and TRBJ2-1; possibly TRBD1 or TRBD2 for D (5 bases each). This CDR3 comprises 15 residues. Per the germline V gene, CDR1 is SGHTA and CDR2 is FQGTGA. V lost 3 bases and J lost 7, with 16 bases in between. CDR3 sequence: CASSFPMGDKNEQFF. The CDR3 DNA reads TGTGCCAGCAGCTTCCCCATGGGGGATAAGAATGAGCAGTTCTTC.

The rearrangement links TRBV19 to TRBJ2-5, with TRBD2 identical over 12 bases. This CDR3 is built from 16 residues. V gave up 5 bases and J gave up 4 bases; unmatched junction bases: 8. From germline, CDR1 is LNHDA and CDR2 SQIVND (reference sequence). CDR3 bases: TGTGCCAGTAGTCCGCCGACTAGCGGGGGATTAGAGACCCAGTACTTC. Translating gives CASSPPTSGGLETQYF.

This clone showed up just once. The rearrangement joins TRBV4-1 to TRBJ1-5, with 8 nucleotides matching TRBD1. V dropped 0 bases and J dropped 3; count of bases not matched to a gene: 7. Germline CDR1 MGHRA, CDR2 YSYEKL. This CDR3 region has 17 residues. The CDR3 nucleotides read TGCGCCAGCAGCCAAGACGGGGGACAGGTTACCAATCAGCCCCAGCATTTT. It encodes CASSQDGGQVTNQPQHF.

V and J are TRBV28 and TRBJ1-3, with TRBD1 matching 8 bases. The V segment lost 3 bases and the J segment 0 bases; nucleotides outside the gene matches: 10. The CDR3 loop spans 18 amino acids. Germline V CDR1 and CDR2: MDHEN, SYDVKM. CDR3 nucleotide sequence: TGTGCCAGCAGTTTCATATCTACAGGGGGGTACTCTGGAAACACCATATATTTT. Translation: CASSFISTGGYSGNTIYF.

The rearrangement joins TRBV28 to TRBJ2-1; 8 nucleotides line up with TRBD1. Germline CDR1 is MDHEN and CDR2 is SYDVKM. The CDR3 totals 18 residues. V shed 5 bases, J shed 0 bases, and the junction held 12 bases outside the gene matches. The CDR3 here is CASSAYPTGDSSYNEQFF. The CDR3 DNA follows: TGTGCCAGCAGTGCATACCCGACAGGGGATAGCTCCTACAATGAGCAGTTCTTC.

This clone occurred once. The CDR3: CSVGQTYGYTF. As DNA, the CDR3 is TGCAGCGTTGGACAGACGTATGGCTACACCTTC. J is TRBJ1-2 and V is TRBV29-1, with a possible D match to TRBD1 (5 bases). The ends were cut back, 4 bases at V and 5 bases at J, with 8 bases in the middle. The germline V gene encodes CDR1 SQVTM and CDR2 ANQGSEA. This CDR3 contains 11 residues.

The chain links TRBV5-1 to TRBJ1-2, with 7 bases lining up with TRBD1. The length of the CDR3 is 14 residues. The J segment lost 7 bases and the V segment lost 0 bases, leaving 6 bases of the junction unmatched. Germline V gene sequence: CDR1 SGHRS, CDR2 YFSETQ. The CDR3 spells CASSLEPGGVGYTF. The CDR3 nucleotides read TGCGCCAGCAGCTTGGAGCCAGGGGGGGTTGGCTACACCTTC.

This chain links TRBV5-6 with TRBJ1-2, with a weak D call TRBD1 (6 bases). The CDR3 covers 14 residues. Trimming took 4 bases from V and 1 from J, leaving 11 bases between them. The germline V gene encodes CDR1 SGHDT and CDR2 YYEEEE. The CDR3 region is CASSVRQVNYGYTF. The DNA of the CDR3 is TGTGCCAGCAGCGTTCGACAGGTTAACTATGGCTACACCTTC. The variable domain in full, with the rest retrieved from reference TRBV5-6 and TRBJ1-2, is DAGVTQSPTHLIKTRGQQVTLRCSPKSGHDTVSWYQQALGQGPQFIFQYYEEEERQRGNFPDRFSGHQFPNYSSELNVNALLLGDSALYLCASSVRQVNYGYTFGSGTRLTVV.

The chain employs TRBV14 and TRBJ2-5; D could derive from TRBD1 or TRBD2 (6 bases each). V was trimmed by 3 bases and J by 4 bases, leaving 12 bases between them. The CDR3 is 14 amino acids. In germline, CDR1 is SGHDN, CDR2 FVKESK. This chain's CDR3 is CASSHWGAGETQYF. The CDR3 DNA sequence: TGTGCCAGCAGCCATTGGGGGGCTGGAGAGACCCAGTACTTC.

This sequence joins TRBV6-5 and TRBJ1-1; 9 positions match TRBD1. Trimming removed 3 bases from V and 9 bases from J; junction bases left unmatched: 11. CDR3 size: 15 residues. The germline gives CDR1 MNHEY, CDR2 SVGAGI. The CDR3 DNA reads TGTGCCAGCAGTTATGAAACCGGGACAGGGTTGAAAGCTTTCTTT. Translation gives CASSYETGTGLKAFF.

The rearrangement links TRBV5-8 to TRBJ1-6, with TRBD1 identical over 8 bases. The CDR3 totals 15 residues. CDR1 is SGHTS and CDR2 is YDEGEE in the germline V gene. V dropped 5 bases and J dropped 4; count of bases not matched to a gene: 5. The DNA of the CDR3 is TGTGCCAGCAGGGATGGGACAGGTTATAATTCACCCCTCCACTTT. Its translation is CASRDGTGYNSPLHF.

This clone occurred a few times. The CDR3 loop is CASSEVLNQPQHF. CDR3 DNA: TGTGCCAGCAGTGAAGTACTAAATCAGCCCCAGCATTTT. The V gene is TRBV2, the J gene TRBJ1-5; no firm D call. Germline V gives CDR1 SNHLY, CDR2 FYNNEI. This CDR3 spans 13 amino acids. V gave up 1 base and J gave up 4 bases, with 5 bases separating them.

This chain uses TRBV11-2 with TRBJ2-7; D may match TRBD1 or TRBD2 (5 bases each). This CDR3 spans 12 amino acids. Germline V gene lookup returns CDR1 SGHAT and CDR2 FQNNGV. Trimming pared 6 bases from V and 8 bases from J, leaving 14 bases between. Here the CDR3 DNA reads TGTGCCAGCAGGACCCAGGGCGGGCAGCAGTACTTC. It encodes CASRTQGGQQYF.